This T cell receptor beta chain was recorded in a study of OX40 agonist ivuxolimab in advanced cancers. General notes on the study: Ivuxolimab, which targeted the costimulatory receptor OX40 (CD134), was an agonistic, fully human IgG2 monoclonal antibody. Prior anti-PD-1, anti-PD-L1 or anti-CTLA-4 therapy was permitted, and 40% of dose-escalation patients had received checkpoint inhibitors. The dose-escalation cohort was roughly 87% male with a mean age of roughly 60 years, ranging from roughly 23 to 90. Partial responses occurred in three dose-escalation patients, of whom one had hepatocellular carcinoma and two had cutaneous melanoma. Peripheral TCRbeta sequencing aimed to test whether ivuxolimab altered TCR sequence diversity and caused clonal T-cell expansion. Of the roughly 54 patients in dose escalation, about 20 had hepatocellular carcinoma, roughly 15 had melanoma, 9 had renal cell carcinoma and 9 had head and neck cancer. The paper describes the monotherapy dose-escalation part (N of about 54 patients) of the phase I trial of ivuxolimab. Intravenous ivuxolimab was administered to patients every 2 weeks at six dose levels: 0.01, 0.1, 0.3, 1.5, 3 and 10 mg/kg. Here is what the overall study found, with its caveats: Clonal expansion of both CD4+ and CD8+ blood T cells was observed from baseline to week 6 at doses 0.1 to 3.0 mg/kg. Antigen specificity was not determined for the clonally expanded peripheral T cells. On average, CD8+ T cells showed more expanded clones than CD4+ T cells after ivuxolimab. Partial responders in the 0.1-3.0 mg/kg groups had among the lowest normalized peripheral clonal expansion, especially among CD8+ T cells. Low levels of normalized T-cell clonal expansion were also shown by some nonresponding patients.

To sequence the TCRbeta CDR3 region, genomic DNA was isolated from the sorted cells. The immunoSEQ Assay was used to sequence the TCRbeta CDR3 regions. TCRdb stores this immuneACCESS table with in-frame sequences only. Part of the clones is absent; in the studies checked, under half of the shortfall reflects unresolved V genes, and no reason is known for the rest. Within this sample are 15,000 or so clones, with more than 75% of them counted one time only. The ten largest make up approximately 2.5% of the sample. The trial excluded patients who had a history of autoimmune disease or who were on systemic immunosuppression. Peripheral blood for TCR sequencing was collected from all dose cohorts at baseline, on cycle 4 day 1, and on cycle 7 day 1. The samples were drawn from a first-in-human, open-label, multicenter phase I dose-escalation trial of ivuxolimab. Adults with locally advanced or metastatic head and neck squamous cell, hepatocellular, melanoma or renal cell carcinoma were enrolled in the trial. Before TCR sequencing, CD4+ T cells and CD8+ T cells from peripheral blood were sorted into separate populations.

Deletion took 0 bases off V and 5 bases off J, with a span of 9 bases between the germline ends. The CDR3 measures 14 amino acids from cysteine to phenylalanine. Only CDR3 DNA is held: 42 bases, read in frame from base 1. CDR1 and CDR2 are drawn from the germline V gene: SGHVS, FQNEAQ. This clone was counted a single time. The antigen it recognizes is unknown. No much larger clonotype is one base removed from it; base qualities were not supplied. This chain is built from TRBV7-8 and TRBJ2-3; the D gene cannot be resolved beyond TRBD1 or TRBD2, each matching 6 bases. This sequence originates from an adult with an advanced solid tumor such as melanoma, head and neck, liver or kidney cancer. This material consisted of CD4+ or CD8+ T cells sorted from blood, taken in a trial of the OX40 agonist ivuxolimab. The CDR3 here reads CASSLAGGRDTQYF. The sequence in DNA is TGTGCCAGCAGCTTAGCAGGGGGGCGAGATACGCAGTATTTT.